This TCR beta chain was identified during a study of blood T cell repertoires in COVID-19. The CDR3 has 14 residues. V trimming: 0 bases; J trimming: 2 bases; junction bases outside the gene matches: 0. Germline CDR1 is KGHDR and CDR2 is SFDVKD. Profiling relied on immunoSEQ multiplex PCR, and the TCRdb table lists in-frame clones only, not all of them. The data hold roughly 160,000 clones, with about 87% observed a single time. The sequence was obtained from a man in his fifties or sixties with acute or convalescent COVID-19. V gene TRBV24-1 combines with J gene TRBJ2-7; 7 bases agree with TRBD1. What was sequenced was peripheral blood. CDR3 nucleotides: TGTGCCACCAGTGATTTGGGACAGGCCTACGAGCAGTACTTC. This gives the protein CATSDLGQAYEQYF.